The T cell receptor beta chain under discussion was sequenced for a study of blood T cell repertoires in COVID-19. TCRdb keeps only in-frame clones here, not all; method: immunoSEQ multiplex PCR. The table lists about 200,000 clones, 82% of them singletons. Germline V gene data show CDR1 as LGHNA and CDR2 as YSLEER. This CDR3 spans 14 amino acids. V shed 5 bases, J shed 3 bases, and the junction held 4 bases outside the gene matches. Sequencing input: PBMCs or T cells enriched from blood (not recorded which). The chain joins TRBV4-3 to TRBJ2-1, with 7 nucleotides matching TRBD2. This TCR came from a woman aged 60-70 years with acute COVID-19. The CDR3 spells CASSTGTNYNEQFF. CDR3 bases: TGCGCCAGCAGCACCGGGACTAACTACAATGAGCAGTTCTTC.